Reported below is one T cell receptor (beta chain). This specimen includes other DNA sequences encoding the same CDR3. This specimen belongs to a study of blood T cell repertoires in COVID-19. Whole-study context: Specimens from acute and convalescent COVID-19 originated in the United States, Italy and Spain. PBMCs, B-cell-depleted T cells, or T cells were the source of the cDNA or gDNA that made up the material.

V was pared by 5 bases and J by 4 bases, with 3 bases of the junction left unmatched. CDR3 size: 13 residues. Germline V gene data show CDR1 as MNHEY and CDR2 as SMNVEV (reference sequence). Per the original methods: Estimation of nucleated cell counts relied on the amplification of reference gene primers. Here immunoSEQ multiplex PCR was the method, and the copy in TCRdb shows in-frame clones only, minus some. V, J and clone size are those of that table, while D and trimming were read from the DNA. The sample holds 200,000 to 250,000 clones; around 80% are singletons and the top ten take roughly 4.9%.

The sample was peripheral blood. The receptor was isolated from a human donor in a cohort sampled during active COVID-19. The chain is built from TRBV27 and TRBJ2-7; 9 bases map to TRBD1. The CDR3 region has the DNA TGTGCCAGCAGTCGGGACAGGGCTTACGAGCAGTACTTC. Its protein is CASSRDRAYEQYF.